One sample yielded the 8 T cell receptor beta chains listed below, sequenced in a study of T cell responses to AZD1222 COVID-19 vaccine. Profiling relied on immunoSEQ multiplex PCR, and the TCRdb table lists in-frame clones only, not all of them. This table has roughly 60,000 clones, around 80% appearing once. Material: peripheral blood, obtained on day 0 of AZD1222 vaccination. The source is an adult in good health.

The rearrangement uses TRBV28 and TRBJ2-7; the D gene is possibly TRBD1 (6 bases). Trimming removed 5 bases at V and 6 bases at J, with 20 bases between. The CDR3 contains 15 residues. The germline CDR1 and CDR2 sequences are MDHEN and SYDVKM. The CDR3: CASSAGTLLWGEQYF. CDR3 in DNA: TGTGCCAGCAGTGCCGGGACACTCCTTTGGGGCGAGCAGTACTTC. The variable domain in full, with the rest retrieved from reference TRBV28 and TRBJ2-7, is DVKVTQSSRYLVKRTGEKVFLECVQDMDHENMFWYRQDPGLGLRLIYFSYDVKMKEKGDIPEGYSVSREKKERFSLILESASTNQTSMYLCASSAGTLLWGEQYFGPGTRLTVT.

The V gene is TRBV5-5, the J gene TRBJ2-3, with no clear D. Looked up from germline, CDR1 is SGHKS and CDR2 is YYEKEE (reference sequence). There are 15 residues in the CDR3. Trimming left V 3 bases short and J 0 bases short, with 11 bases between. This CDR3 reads CASSYFRASTDTQYF. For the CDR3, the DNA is TGTGCCAGCAGCTACTTTCGGGCAAGCACAGATACGCAGTATTTT.

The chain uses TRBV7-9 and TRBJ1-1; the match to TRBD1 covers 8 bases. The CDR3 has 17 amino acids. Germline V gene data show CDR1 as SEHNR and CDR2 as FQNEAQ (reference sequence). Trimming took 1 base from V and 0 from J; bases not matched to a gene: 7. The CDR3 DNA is TGTGCCAGCAGCTTAGGGGGACAGGCGCCGTTGAACACTGAAGCTTTCTTT. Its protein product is CASSLGGQAPLNTEAFF.

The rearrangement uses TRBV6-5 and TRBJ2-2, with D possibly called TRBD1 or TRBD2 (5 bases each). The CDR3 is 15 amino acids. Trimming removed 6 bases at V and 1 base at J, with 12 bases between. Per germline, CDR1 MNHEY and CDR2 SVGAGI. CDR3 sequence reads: CASRRGQGNTGELFF. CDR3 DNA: TGTGCCAGCAGGAGGGGCCAGGGGAACACCGGGGAGCTGTTTTTT.

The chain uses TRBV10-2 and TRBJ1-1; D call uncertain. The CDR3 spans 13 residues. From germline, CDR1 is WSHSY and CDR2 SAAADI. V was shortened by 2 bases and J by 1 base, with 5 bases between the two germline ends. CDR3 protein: CASSEVGNTEAFF. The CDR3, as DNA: TGCGCCAGCAGTGAGGTGGGGAACACTGAAGCTTTCTTT.

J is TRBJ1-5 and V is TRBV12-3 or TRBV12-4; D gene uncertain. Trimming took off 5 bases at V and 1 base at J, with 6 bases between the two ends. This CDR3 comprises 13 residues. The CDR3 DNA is TGTGCCAGCAGTCCGGTAAGCAATCAGCCCCAGCATTTT. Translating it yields CASSPVSNQPQHF.

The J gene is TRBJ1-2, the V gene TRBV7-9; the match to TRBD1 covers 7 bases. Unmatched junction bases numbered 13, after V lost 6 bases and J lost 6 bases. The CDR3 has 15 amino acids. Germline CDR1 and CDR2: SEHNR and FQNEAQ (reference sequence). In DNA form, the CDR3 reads TGTGCCAGCAGTATCGGAGGGGGCGCGGGTGATGGCTACACCTTC. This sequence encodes CASSIGGGAGDGYTF.

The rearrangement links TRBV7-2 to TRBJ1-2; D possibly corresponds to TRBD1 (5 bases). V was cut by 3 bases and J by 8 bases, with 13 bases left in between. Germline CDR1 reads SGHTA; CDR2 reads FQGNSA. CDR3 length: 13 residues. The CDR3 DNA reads TGTGCCAGCAGCTTGGGGGTCGTAATGGGCTACACCTTC. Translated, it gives CASSLGVVMGYTF.